Reported below is one T cell receptor (beta chain). This record comes from a study of control samples from healthy donors and cancer patients. The CDR3 has 14 amino acids. Looked up from germline, CDR1 is SGHTA and CDR2 is FQGTGA. V lost 5 bases and J 5 bases, leaving 16 bases between the germline ends. Sequenced by immunoSEQ multiplex PCR; TCRdb stores in-frame clones only, minus some. Of 150,000 to 200,000 clones listed, 90% are singletons. The chain is built from TRBV7-3 and TRBJ2-7; weak D call: TRBD1 (5 bases). This TCR came from a woman aged 45-65 years in good health. The sequenced sample consisted of blood. CDR3 sequence reads: CASSPATDLDEQYF. The CDR3 DNA sequence: TGTGCCAGCAGCCCGGCGACAGATTTGGACGAGCAGTACTTC.